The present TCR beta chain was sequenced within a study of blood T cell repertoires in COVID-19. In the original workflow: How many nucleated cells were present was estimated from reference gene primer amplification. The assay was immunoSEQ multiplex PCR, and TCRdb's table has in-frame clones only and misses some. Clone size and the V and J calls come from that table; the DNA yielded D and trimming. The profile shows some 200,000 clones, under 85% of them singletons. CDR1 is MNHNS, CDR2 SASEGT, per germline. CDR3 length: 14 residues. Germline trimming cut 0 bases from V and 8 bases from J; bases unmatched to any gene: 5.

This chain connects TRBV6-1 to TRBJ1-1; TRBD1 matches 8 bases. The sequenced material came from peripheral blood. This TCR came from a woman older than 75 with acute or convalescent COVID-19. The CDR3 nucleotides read TGTGCCAGCAGTGAAGCAGGGGGACAGGTCGAAGCTTTCTTT. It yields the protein CASSEAGGQVEAFF.